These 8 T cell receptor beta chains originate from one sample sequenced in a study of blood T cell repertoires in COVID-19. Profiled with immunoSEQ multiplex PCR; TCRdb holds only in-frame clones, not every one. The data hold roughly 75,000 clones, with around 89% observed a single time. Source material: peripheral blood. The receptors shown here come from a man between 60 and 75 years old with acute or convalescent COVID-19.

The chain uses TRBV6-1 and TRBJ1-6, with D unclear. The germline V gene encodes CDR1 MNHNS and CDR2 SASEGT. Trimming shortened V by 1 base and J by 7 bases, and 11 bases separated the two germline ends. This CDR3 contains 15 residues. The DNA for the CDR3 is TGTGCCAGCAGTGAAGGTCAGGTGAGAAATTCACCCCTCCACTTT. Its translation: CASSEGQVRNSPLHF.

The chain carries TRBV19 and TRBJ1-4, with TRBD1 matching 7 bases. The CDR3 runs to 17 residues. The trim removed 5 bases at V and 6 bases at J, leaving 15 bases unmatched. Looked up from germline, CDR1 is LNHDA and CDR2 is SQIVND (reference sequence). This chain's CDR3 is CASSPFGGQRGHEKLFF. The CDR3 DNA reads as TGTGCCAGTAGTCCATTCGGGGGACAGCGCGGTCATGAAAAACTGTTTTTT.

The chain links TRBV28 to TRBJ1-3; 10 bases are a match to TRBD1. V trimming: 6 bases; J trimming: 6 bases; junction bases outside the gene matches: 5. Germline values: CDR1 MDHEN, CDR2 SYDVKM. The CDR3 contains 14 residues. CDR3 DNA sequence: TGTGCCAGCAGCTCGACAGGGGGCGAAAACACCATATATTTT. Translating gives CASSSTGGENTIYF.

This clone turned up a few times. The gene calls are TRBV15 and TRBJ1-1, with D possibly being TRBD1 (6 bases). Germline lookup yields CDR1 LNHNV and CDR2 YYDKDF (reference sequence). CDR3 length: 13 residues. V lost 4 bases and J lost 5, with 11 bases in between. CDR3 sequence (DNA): TGTGCCACCAGCAATTCAGGGGTGACTGAAGCTTTCTTT. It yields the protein CATSNSGVTEAFF.

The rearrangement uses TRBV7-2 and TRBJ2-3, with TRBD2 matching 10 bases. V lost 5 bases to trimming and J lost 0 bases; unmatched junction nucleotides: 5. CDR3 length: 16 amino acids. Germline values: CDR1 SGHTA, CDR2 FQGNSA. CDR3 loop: CASSRTSGLSTDTQYF. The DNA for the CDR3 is TGTGCCAGCAGCCGGACTAGCGGCCTAAGCACAGATACGCAGTATTTT.

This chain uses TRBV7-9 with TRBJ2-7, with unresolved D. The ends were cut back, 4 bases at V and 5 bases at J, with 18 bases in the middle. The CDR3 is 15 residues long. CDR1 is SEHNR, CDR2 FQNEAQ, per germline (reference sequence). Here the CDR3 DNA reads TGTGCCAGCAGCTCCCCCGGGTCCGTCCAAGACGAGCAGTACTTC. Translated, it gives CASSSPGSVQDEQYF. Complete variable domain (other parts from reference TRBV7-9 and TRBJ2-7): DTGVSQNPRHKITKRGQNVTFRCDPISEHNRLYWYRQTLGQGPEFLTYFQNEAQLEKSRLLSDRFSAERPKGSFSTLEIQRTEQGDSAMYLCASSSPGSVQDEQYFGPGTRLTVT.

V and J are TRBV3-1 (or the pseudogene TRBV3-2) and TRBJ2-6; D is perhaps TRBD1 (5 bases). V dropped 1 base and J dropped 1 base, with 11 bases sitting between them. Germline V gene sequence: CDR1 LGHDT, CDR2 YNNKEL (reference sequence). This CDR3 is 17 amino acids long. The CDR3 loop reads CASSQGKGVSGANVLTF. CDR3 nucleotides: TGTGCCAGCAGCCAAGGAAAAGGGGTTTCTGGGGCCAACGTCCTGACTTTC.

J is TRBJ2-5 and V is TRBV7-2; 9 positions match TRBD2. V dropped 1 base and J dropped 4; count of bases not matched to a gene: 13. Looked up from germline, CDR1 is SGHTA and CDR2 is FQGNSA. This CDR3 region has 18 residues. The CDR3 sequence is CASSLVVSGSPRGETQYF. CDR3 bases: TGTGCCAGCAGCTTAGTAGTTAGCGGGAGTCCCAGGGGAGAGACCCAGTACTTC.